These 25 T cell receptor beta chains originate from one sample sequenced in a study of blood T cell repertoires in COVID-19. The assay was immunoSEQ multiplex PCR, and TCRdb's table has in-frame clones only and misses some. The sample includes under 200,000 clones, 82% of them seen just once. The specimen sequenced was peripheral blood. The receptors derive from a woman aged 55 to 70 with COVID-19, enrolled during active disease.

The chain uses TRBV28 and TRBJ2-3, with TRBD2 identical over 11 bases. Germline V gene sequence: CDR1 MDHEN, CDR2 SYDVKM. This CDR3 region has 15 residues. The V and J ends lost 8 bases and 0 bases, in that order; junction bases with no gene match: 4. CDR3 region: CASGTSGLSTDTQYF. The CDR3, as DNA: TGTGCCAGCGGGACTAGCGGTCTTAGCACAGATACGCAGTATTTT.

The chain links TRBV7-2 to TRBJ2-7; maybe TRBD2 (6 bases). This CDR3 is 13 amino acids long. The germline V gene has CDR1 SGHTA and CDR2 FQGNSA. V was shortened by 4 bases and J by 5 bases, with 12 bases between the two germline ends. In DNA form, the CDR3 reads TGTGCCAGCAGCTGGGCCGCGGGGAACGAGCAGTACTTC. Amino acid sequence: CASSWAAGNEQYF.

This clone is a singleton in its sample. This sequence joins TRBV6-5 and TRBJ1-5, with no clear D. The V end lost 0 bases, the J end lost 3 bases, and 12 bases lay between the germline ends. The CDR3 covers 16 residues. Germline V gene data show CDR1 as MNHEY and CDR2 as SVGAGI. In DNA form, the CDR3 reads TGTGCCAGCAGTTACTCGAAAAACACAGTCAATCAGCCCCAGCATTTT. Amino acids: CASSYSKNTVNQPQHF.

The chain combines TRBV6-1 with TRBJ1-5; a possible D gene is TRBD1 (5 bases). V lost 3 bases and J 5 bases, leaving 8 bases between the germline ends. Germline CDR1 and CDR2: MNHNS and SASEGT. The CDR3 sequence is 13 residues long. CDR3 coding DNA: TGTGCCAGCAGTGACAGGGCACATCAGCCCCAGCATTTT. It yields the protein CASSDRAHQPQHF.

This clone was observed a single time. The CDR3 loop is CASSLVSQNNSPLHF. The CDR3 nucleotides read TGTGCCAGCAGCTTAGTTAGCCAAAACAATTCACCCCTCCACTTT. V usage is TRBV11-2 and J usage is TRBJ1-6; D is unresolved. CDR3 length: 15 amino acids. V dropped 1 base and J dropped 7 bases, with 11 bases sitting between them. Germline V CDR1 and CDR2: SGHAT, FQNNGV.

This clone occurred a few times. This chain joins TRBV9 and TRBJ2-7; 9 positions agree with TRBD1. Trimming took 2 bases from V and 3 from J; bases not matched to a gene: 3. In germline, CDR1 is SGDLS, CDR2 YYNGEE. The CDR3 has 14 residues. The CDR3 region is CASSVTGGDYEQYF. CDR3 DNA sequence: TGTGCCAGCAGCGTGACAGGGGGGGACTACGAGCAGTACTTC. Full variable domain (remainder filled in from reference TRBV9 and TRBJ2-7): DSGVTQTPKHLITATGQRVTLRCSPRSGDLSVYWYQQSLDQGLQFLIQYYNGEERAKGNILERFSAQQFPDLHSELNLSSLELGDSALYFCASSVTGGDYEQYFGPGTRLTVT.

This chain links TRBV5-6 with TRBJ2-5; the D gene is possibly TRBD1 (6 bases). V lost 4 bases to trimming and J lost 5 bases, with 15 bases between them. This CDR3 has 14 amino acids. Per the germline V gene, CDR1 is SGHDT and CDR2 is YYEEEE. The CDR3 sequence is CASSPDRGGETQYF. For the CDR3, the DNA is TGTGCCAGCAGCCCCGATAGAGGGGGTGAGACCCAGTACTTC.

The chain has TRBV19 and TRBJ2-2, with D possibly matching TRBD2 (5 bases). Germline V gene lookup returns CDR1 LNHDA and CDR2 SQIVND (reference sequence). V lost 7 bases and J 8 bases, leaving 11 bases between the germline ends. This CDR3 contains 12 residues. The CDR3 reads CASTRRTGELFF. CDR3 in DNA: TGTGCCAGTACCCGAAGGACTGGGGAGCTGTTTTTT.

V usage is TRBV4-1 and J usage is TRBJ1-2; 8 positions match TRBD1. Per germline, CDR1 MGHRA and CDR2 YSYEKL. This CDR3 spans 15 amino acids. V shed 4 bases and J 8 bases; nucleotides not matched to a gene: 12. The CDR3, as DNA: TGCGCCAGCAGCCCTCCCCGACAGGGGTTAGGGGGCTACACCTTC. This translates into CASSPPRQGLGGYTF.

The chain employs TRBV2 and TRBJ2-1, with TRBD2 matching 8 bases. Germline V gene lookup returns CDR1 SNHLY and CDR2 FYNNEI. J gave up 8 bases and V 6 bases, and 12 bases lay outside the gene matches. The CDR3 length is 15 residues. CDR3 DNA: TGTGCCAGCAGCCTGTCGGGGGGGCAGATTTATGAGCAGTTCTTC. Its protein product is CASSLSGGQIYEQFF.

This clone came up a few times. The gene calls are TRBV5-4 and TRBJ2-1, with TRBD1 matching 7 bases. The V and J ends lost 4 bases and 0 bases, in that order; junction bases with no gene match: 7. The V gene's germline CDR1 is SGHNT and CDR2 YYREEE (reference sequence). The CDR3 sequence is 16 residues long. The CDR3 nucleotides read TGTGCCAGCAGCCAGACGGGACAGCCCTCCTACAATGAGCAGTTCTTC. Translated: CASSQTGQPSYNEQFF.

The V call is TRBV6-6, the J call TRBJ2-1, with 7 bases matching TRBD1. The CDR3 is made up of 15 amino acids. The germline CDR1 and CDR2 sequences are MNHNY and SVGAGI (reference sequence). J gave up 6 bases and V 4 bases, and 9 bases lay outside the gene matches. The CDR3 DNA is TGTGCCAGCAGTTCACAGGGGATCCCGGCCAATGAGCAGTTCTTC. Protein product: CASSSQGIPANEQFF.

V usage is TRBV7-3 and J usage is TRBJ2-5, with D perhaps matching TRBD1 (6 bases). CDR3 length: 13 residues. The germline CDR1 and CDR2 sequences are SGHTA and FQGTGA. Trimming cost V 6 bases and J 2 bases, with 10 bases left between them. CDR3 coding DNA: TGTGCCAGCAGTGCAGGACAGCAAGAGACCCAGTACTTC. It codes for CASSAGQQETQYF.

This chain uses TRBV4-2 with TRBJ1-1, with 8 bases that match TRBD1. Looked up from germline, CDR1 is LGHNA and CDR2 is YNFKEQ. This CDR3 is 15 amino acids long. V gave up 6 bases and J gave up 2 bases; unmatched junction bases: 8. CDR3 DNA: TGTGCCAGCAGGAATACGGACAGGGCCAACACTGAAGCTTTCTTT. It translates to CASRNTDRANTEAFF.

The V and J genes are TRBV20-1 and TRBJ2-5; 10 bases are a match to TRBD2. The CDR3 length is 15 residues. CDR1 DFQATT and CDR2 SNEGSKA come from the germline V gene (reference sequence). The ends lost 3 bases at V and 4 bases at J; junction bases unmatched: 8. The CDR3 region is CSASLGTSVGETQYF. CDR3 DNA sequence: TGCAGTGCTAGTCTAGGGACTAGCGTTGGAGAGACCCAGTACTTC.

The chain joins TRBV18 to TRBJ1-5; 11 bases agree with TRBD1. CDR3 length equals 19 residues. Trimming took 3 bases from V and 4 from J; bases not matched to a gene: 14. Germline V gene sequence: CDR1 KGHSH, CDR2 LQKENI. CDR3 nucleotides: TGTGCCAGCTCACCCACACCCTTTTGGGGACAGGGGGTAAATCAGCCCCAGCATTTT. Amino acid sequence: CASSPTPFWGQGVNQPQHF.

The V gene is TRBV14, the J gene TRBJ1-5; TRBD1 is a possible D gene (6 bases). CDR1 and CDR2 from the germline V gene are SGHDN and FVKESK. The CDR3 spans 13 residues. The V and J ends lost 4 bases and 5 bases respectively, with 9 bases between them. Here the CDR3 reads CASSRSGDQPQHF. Written as DNA, the CDR3 is TGTGCCAGCAGCCGTTCAGGGGATCAGCCCCAGCATTTT.

The genes are TRBV7-9 and TRBJ2-2; D is possibly TRBD1 (6 bases). The CDR3 is made up of 14 amino acids. The germline CDR1 and CDR2 sequences are SEHNR and FQNEAQ (reference sequence). V lost 5 bases to trimming and J lost 11 bases, with 18 bases between them. CDR3 DNA: TGTGCCAGCAGCCCCTGGACAGACAAAGGCGAGCTGTTTTTT. Translated: CASSPWTDKGELFF.

The V and J genes are TRBV6-6 and TRBJ2-3; 7 nucleotides align to TRBD1. This CDR3 comprises 15 residues. Trimming removed 4 bases from V and 0 bases from J; junction bases left unmatched: 4. Germline CDR1 is MNHNY and CDR2 is SVGAGI (reference sequence). In DNA form, the CDR3 reads TGTGCCAGCAGTTCAGGGGGTTATAGCACAGATACGCAGTATTTT. This translates into CASSSGGYSTDTQYF.

This chain joins TRBV29-1 and TRBJ1-4, with 10 positions matching TRBD1. Germline CDR1 reads SQVTM; CDR2 reads ANQGSEA. This CDR3 spans 14 amino acids. The junction had 7 bases not matched to a gene; V was cut back by 6 bases and J by 6 bases. CDR3 coding DNA: TGCAGCGTCCTACCCGGGACAGGGGATGAAAAACTGTTTTTT. Translation gives CSVLPGTGDEKLFF.

The V call is TRBV2, the J call TRBJ2-7; the D gene is possibly TRBD1 (6 bases). The germline V and J ends were trimmed by 8 bases and 3 bases, with 14 bases remaining between them. CDR3 length: 13 amino acids. The germline V gene has CDR1 SNHLY and CDR2 FYNNEI. The CDR3 region is CASQTRGYYEQYF. CDR3 nucleotide sequence: TGTGCCAGCCAAACAAGGGGGTACTACGAGCAGTACTTC. Supplemented by reference TRBV2 and TRBJ2-7, the full variable domain reads EPEVTQTPSHQVTQMGQEVILRCVPISNHLYFYWYRQILGQKVEFLVSFYNNEISEKSEIFDDQFSVERPDGSNFTLKIRSTKLEDSAMYFCASQTRGYYEQYFGPGTRLTVT.

This chain connects TRBV2 to TRBJ2-1; D gene ambiguous. Germline V gene sequence: CDR1 SNHLY, CDR2 FYNNEI. The V end lost 0 bases, the J end lost 9 bases, and 15 bases lay between the germline ends. The CDR3 contains 15 residues. CDR3 nucleotides: TGTGCCAGCAGTGAAGCTCTGAGCCAAAGCGTTGAGCAGTTCTTC. It codes for CASSEALSQSVEQFF.

The CDR3 DNA reads TGTGCCAGCAGCCCGACAGGGGGCGAAGAGACCCAGTACTTC. Translation gives CASSPTGGEETQYF. The genes are TRBV11-2 and TRBJ2-5, with TRBD1 matching over 10 bases. V trimming: 5 bases; J trimming: 3 bases; junction bases outside the gene matches: 3. The CDR3 totals 14 residues. Germline lookup yields CDR1 SGHAT and CDR2 FQNNGV.

The chain couples TRBV5-6 to TRBJ2-5; TRBD2 aligns across 9 bases. V lost 2 bases and J lost 4; bases outside the gene matches: 3. This CDR3 is built from 14 residues. CDR1 is SGHDT, CDR2 YYEEEE, per germline. The CDR3 DNA is TGTGCCAGCAGCTTTGGCGGGGGGGCAGAGACCCAGTACTTC. Protein sequence: CASSFGGGAETQYF.

V is TRBV2 and J is TRBJ2-7; 7 bases are a match to TRBD1. Germline CDR1 SNHLY, CDR2 FYNNEI. After removal of 6 bases from V and 6 bases from J, the junction contained 14 bases not matched to a gene. CDR3 length: 15 residues. The CDR3 reads CASRGGQILRAEQYV. The DNA for the CDR3 is TGTGCCAGCAGAGGGGGACAGATTTTACGCGCCGAGCAGTACGTC.